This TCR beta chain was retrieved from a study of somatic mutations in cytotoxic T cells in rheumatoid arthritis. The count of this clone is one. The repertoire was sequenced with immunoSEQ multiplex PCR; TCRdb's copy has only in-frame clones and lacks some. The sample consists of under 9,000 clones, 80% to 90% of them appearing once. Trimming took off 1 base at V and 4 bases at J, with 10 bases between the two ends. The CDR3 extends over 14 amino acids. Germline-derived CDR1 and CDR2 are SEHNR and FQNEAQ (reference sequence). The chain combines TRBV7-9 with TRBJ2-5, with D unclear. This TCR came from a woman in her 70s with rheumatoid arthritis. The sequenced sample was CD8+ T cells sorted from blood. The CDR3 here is CASSLVRGVETQYF. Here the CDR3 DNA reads TGTGCCAGCAGCTTAGTCCGAGGAGTAGAGACCCAGTACTTC.